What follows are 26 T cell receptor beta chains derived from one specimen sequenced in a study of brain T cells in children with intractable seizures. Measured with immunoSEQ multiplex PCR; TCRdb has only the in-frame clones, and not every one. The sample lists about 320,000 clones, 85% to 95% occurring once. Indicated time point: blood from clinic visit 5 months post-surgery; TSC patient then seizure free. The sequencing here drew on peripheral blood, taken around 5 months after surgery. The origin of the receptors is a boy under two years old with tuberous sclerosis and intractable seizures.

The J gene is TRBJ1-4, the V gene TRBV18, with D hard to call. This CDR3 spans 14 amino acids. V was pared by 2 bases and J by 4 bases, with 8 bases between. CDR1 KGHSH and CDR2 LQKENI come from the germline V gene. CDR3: CASSPSVFNEKLFF. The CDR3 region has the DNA TGTGCCAGCTCACCATCAGTCTTTAATGAAAAACTGTTTTTT.

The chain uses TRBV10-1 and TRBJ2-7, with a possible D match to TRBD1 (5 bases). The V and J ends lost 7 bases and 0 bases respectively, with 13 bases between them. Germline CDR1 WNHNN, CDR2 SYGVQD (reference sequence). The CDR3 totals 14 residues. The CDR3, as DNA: TGCGCCAGCACCTGTCAGGGAACCTCCTACGAGCAGTACTTC. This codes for CASTCQGTSYEQYF.

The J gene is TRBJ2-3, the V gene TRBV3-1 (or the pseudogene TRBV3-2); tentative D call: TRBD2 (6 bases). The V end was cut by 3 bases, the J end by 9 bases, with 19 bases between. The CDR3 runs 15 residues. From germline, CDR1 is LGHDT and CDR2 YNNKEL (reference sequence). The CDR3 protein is CASSHRGVLAGTQYF. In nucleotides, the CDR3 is TGTGCCAGCAGCCATCGCGGGGTCCTAGCTGGGACGCAGTATTTT.

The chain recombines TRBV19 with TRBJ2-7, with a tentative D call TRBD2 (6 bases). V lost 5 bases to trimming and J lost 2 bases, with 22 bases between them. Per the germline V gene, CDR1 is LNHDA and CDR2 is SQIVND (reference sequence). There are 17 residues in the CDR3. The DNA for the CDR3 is TGTGCCAGTAGTGCCACACGGTGGCTAGCGACAACCTACGAGCAGTACTTC. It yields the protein CASSATRWLATTYEQYF.

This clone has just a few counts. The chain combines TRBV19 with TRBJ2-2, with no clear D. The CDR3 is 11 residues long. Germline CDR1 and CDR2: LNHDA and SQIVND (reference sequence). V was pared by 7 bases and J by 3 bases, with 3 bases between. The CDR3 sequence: CASKDTGELFF. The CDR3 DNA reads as TGTGCCAGTAAGGACACCGGGGAGCTGTTTTTT.

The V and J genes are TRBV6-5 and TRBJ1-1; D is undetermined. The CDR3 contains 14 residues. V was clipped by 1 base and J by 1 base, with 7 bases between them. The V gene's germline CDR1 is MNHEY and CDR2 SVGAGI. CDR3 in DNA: TGTGCCAGCAGTTACTTCAGCCCGAACACTGAAGCTTTCTTT. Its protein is CASSYFSPNTEAFF.

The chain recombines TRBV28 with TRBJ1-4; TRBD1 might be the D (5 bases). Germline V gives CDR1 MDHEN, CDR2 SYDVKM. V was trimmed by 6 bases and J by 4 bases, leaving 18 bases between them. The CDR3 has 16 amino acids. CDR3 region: CASREPTGQGNEKLFF. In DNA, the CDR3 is TGTGCCAGCAGAGAACCTACCGGGCAGGGTAATGAAAAACTGTTTTTT.

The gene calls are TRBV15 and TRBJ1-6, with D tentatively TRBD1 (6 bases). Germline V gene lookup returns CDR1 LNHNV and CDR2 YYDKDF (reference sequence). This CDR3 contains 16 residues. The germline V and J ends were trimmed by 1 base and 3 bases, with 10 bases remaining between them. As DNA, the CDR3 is TGTGCCACCAGCAGAGTAGGACAGTTCTATAATTCACCCCTCCACTTT. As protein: CATSRVGQFYNSPLHF.

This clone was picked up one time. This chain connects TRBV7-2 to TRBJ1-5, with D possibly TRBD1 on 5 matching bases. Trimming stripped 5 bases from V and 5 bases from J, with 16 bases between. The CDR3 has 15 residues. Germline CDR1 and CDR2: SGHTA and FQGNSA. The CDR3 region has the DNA TGTGCCAGCAGCCCTACGCTCGCGGGGGATCAGCCCCAGCATTTT. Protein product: CASSPTLAGDQPQHF.

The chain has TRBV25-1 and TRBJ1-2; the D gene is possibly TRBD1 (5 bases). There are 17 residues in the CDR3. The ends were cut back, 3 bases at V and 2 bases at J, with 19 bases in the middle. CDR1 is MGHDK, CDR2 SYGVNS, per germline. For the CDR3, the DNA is TGTGCCAGCAGTGAGGGGGTCCGGGTAGGAGGGAACTATGGCTACACCTTC. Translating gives CASSEGVRVGGNYGYTF.

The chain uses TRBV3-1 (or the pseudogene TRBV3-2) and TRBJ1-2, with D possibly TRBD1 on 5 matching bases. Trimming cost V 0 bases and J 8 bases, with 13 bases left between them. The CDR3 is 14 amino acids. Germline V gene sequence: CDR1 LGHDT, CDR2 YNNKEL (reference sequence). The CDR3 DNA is TGTGCCAGCAGCCAAGAGGGGACTCTAGGAGGCTACACCTTC. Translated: CASSQEGTLGGYTF.

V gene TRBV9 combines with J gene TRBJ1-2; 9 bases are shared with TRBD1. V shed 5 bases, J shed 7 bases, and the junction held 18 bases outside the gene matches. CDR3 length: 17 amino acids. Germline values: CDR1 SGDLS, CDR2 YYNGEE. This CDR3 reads CASRTGTGSSYAGGYTF. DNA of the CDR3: TGTGCCAGCAGAACCGGGACAGGGTCTTCGTATGCGGGTGGCTACACCTTC.

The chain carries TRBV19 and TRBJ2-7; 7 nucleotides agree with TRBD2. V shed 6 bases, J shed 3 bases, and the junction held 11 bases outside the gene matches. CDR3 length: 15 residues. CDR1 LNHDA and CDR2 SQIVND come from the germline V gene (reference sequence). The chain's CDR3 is CASSPRRDYHYEQYF. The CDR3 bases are TGTGCCAGTAGCCCCCGGCGGGACTACCACTACGAGCAGTACTTC.

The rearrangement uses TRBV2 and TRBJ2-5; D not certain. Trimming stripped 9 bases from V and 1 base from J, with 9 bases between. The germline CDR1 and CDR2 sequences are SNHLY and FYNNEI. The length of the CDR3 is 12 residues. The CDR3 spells CASYGPQETQYF. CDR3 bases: TGTGCCAGTTACGGCCCCCAAGAGACCCAGTACTTC.

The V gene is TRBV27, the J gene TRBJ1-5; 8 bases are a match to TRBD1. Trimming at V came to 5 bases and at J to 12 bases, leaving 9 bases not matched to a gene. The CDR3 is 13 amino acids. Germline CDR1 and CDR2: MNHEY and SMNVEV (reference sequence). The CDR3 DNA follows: TGTGCCAGCAGTCCGCGGACAGGGCCTCTCCAGCATTTT. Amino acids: CASSPRTGPLQHF.

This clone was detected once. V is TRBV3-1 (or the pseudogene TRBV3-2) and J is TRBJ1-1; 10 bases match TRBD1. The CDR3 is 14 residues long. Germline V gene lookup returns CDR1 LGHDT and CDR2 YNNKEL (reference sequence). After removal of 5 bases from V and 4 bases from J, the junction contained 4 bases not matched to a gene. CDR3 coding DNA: TGTGCCAGCAGCTTAGGACAGGGGGTCACTGAAGCTTTCTTT. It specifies CASSLGQGVTEAFF.

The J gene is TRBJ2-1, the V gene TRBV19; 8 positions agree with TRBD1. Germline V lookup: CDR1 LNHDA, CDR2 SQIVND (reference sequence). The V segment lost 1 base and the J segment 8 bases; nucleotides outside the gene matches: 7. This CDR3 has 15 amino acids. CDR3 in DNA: TGTGCCAGTAGTATAGGGTGGACAGGGACCGATGAGCAGTTCTTC. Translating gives CASSIGWTGTDEQFF. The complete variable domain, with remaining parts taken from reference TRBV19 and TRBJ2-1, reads DGGITQSPKYLFRKEGQNVTLSCEQNLNHDAMYWYRQDPGQGLRLIYYSQIVNDFQKGDIAEGYSVSREKKESFPLTVTSAQKNPTAFYLCASSIGWTGTDEQFFGPGTRLTVL.

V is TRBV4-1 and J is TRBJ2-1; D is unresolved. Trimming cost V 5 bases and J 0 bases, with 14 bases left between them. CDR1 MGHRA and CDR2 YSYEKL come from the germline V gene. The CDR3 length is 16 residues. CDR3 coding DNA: TGCGCCAGCAGCTATGACTTTTTCAGCTCCTACAATGAGCAGTTCTTC. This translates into CASSYDFFSSYNEQFF.

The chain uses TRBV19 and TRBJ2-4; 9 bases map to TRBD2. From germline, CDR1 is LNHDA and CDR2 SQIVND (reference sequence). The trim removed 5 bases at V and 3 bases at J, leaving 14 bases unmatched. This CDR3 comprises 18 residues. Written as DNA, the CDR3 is TGTGCCAGTAGTCCCACGGGTAGCGGGAGCTTCGACAAAAACATTCAGTACTTC. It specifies CASSPTGSGSFDKNIQYF.

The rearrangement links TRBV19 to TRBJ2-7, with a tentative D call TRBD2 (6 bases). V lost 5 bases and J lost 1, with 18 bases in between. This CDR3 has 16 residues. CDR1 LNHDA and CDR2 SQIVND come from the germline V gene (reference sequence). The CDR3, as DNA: TGTGCCAGTAGTCTTAGCGGTGGTAGCGGTTCCTACGAGCAGTACTTC. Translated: CASSLSGGSGSYEQYF.

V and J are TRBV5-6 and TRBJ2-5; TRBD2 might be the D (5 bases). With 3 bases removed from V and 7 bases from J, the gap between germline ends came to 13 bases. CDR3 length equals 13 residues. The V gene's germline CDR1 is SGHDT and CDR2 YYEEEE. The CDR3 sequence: CASSSIDEGTQYF. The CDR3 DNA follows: TGTGCCAGCAGCTCGATAGATGAGGGGACCCAGTACTTC.

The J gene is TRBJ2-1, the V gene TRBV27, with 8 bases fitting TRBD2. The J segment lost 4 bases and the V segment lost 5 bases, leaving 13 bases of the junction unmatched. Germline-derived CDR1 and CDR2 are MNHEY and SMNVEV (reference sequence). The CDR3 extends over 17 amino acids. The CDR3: CASSLLGREVGYNEQFF. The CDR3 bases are TGTGCCAGCAGTCTTTTAGGGCGGGAGGTAGGGTACAATGAGCAGTTCTTC.

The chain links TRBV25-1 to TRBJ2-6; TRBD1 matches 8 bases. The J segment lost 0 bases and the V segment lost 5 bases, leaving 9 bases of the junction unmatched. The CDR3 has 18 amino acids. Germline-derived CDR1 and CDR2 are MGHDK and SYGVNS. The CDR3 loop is CASSPPGTGYSGANVLTF. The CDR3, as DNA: TGTGCCAGCAGTCCCCCCGGGACAGGTTACTCTGGGGCCAACGTCCTGACTTTC.

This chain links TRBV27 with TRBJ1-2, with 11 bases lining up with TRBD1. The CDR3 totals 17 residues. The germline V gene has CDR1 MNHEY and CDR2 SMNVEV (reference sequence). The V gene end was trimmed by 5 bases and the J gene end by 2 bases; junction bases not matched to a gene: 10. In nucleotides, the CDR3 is TGTGCCAGCAGTCCCGGGACAGGGGGGCGTTGGAACTATGGCTACACCTTC. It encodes CASSPGTGGRWNYGYTF.

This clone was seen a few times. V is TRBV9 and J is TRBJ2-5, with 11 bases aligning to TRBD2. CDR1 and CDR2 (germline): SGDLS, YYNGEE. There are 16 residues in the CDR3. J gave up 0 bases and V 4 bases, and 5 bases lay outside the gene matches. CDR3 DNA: TGTGCCAGCAGCCTTAGCGGGGGGGCCTACCAAGAGACCCAGTACTTC. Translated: CASSLSGGAYQETQYF.

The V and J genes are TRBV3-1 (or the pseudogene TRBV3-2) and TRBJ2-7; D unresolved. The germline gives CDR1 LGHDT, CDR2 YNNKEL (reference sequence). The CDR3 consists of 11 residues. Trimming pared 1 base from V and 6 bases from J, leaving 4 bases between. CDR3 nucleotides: TGTGCCAGCAGCCAAGGGGCCGAGCAGTACTTC. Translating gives CASSQGAEQYF.